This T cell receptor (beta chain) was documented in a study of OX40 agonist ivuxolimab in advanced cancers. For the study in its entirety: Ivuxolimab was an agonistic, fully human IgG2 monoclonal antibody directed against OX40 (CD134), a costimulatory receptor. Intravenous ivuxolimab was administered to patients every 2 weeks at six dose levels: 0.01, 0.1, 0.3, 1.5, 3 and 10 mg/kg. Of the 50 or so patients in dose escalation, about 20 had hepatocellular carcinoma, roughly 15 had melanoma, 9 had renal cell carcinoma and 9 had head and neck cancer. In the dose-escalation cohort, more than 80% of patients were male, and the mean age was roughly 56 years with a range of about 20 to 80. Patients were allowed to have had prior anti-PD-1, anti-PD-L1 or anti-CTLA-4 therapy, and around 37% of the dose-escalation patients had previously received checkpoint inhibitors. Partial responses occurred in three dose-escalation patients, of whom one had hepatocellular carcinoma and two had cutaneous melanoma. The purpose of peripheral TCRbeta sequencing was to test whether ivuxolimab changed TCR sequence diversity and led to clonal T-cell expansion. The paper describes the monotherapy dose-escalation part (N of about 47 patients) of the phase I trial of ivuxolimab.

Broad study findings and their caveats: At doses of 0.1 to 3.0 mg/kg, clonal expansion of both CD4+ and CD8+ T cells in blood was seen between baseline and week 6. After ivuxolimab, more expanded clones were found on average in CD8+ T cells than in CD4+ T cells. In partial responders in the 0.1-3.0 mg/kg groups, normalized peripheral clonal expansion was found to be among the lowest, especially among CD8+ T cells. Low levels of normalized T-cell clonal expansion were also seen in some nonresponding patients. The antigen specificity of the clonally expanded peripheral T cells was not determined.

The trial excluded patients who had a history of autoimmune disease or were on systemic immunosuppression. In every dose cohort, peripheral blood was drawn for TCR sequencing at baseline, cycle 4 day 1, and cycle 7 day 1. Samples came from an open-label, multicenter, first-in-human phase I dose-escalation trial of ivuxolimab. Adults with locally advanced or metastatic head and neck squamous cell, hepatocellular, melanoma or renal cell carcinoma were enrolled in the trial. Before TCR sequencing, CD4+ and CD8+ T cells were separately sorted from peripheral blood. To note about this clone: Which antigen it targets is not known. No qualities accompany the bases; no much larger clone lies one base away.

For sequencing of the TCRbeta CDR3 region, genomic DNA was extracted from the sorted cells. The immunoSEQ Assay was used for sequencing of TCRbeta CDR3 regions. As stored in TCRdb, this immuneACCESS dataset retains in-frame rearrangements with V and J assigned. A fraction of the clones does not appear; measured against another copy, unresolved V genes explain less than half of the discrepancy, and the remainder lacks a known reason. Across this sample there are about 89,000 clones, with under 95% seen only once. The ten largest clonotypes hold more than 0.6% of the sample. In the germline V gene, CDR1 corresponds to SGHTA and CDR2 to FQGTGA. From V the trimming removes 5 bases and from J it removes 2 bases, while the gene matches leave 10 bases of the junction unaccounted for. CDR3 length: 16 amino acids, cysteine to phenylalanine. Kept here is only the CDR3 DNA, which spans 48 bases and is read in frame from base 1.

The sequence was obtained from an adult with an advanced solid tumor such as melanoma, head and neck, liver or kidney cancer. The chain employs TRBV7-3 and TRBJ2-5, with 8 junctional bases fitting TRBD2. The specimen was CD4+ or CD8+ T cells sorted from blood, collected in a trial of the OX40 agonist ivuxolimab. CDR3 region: CASSPRGRGEQETQYF. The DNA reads TGTGCCAGCAGCCCCCGGGGGCGGGGGGAGCAAGAGACCCAGTACTTC.